Listed below are T cell receptor beta chains from one sample, sequenced in a study of blood T cell repertoires in COVID-19. TCRdb's table, derived via immunoSEQ multiplex PCR, lists solely in-frame clones and lacks some. The sample consists of about 100,000 clones, 70% to 90% of them appearing once. The sample taken for sequencing was peripheral blood. The receptors were sampled from a man aged 80 or over with acute or convalescent COVID-19. Both conserved end residues are part of each CDR3.

v_call cdr3_aa
TRBV7-2 CASSPLGQGAHEQYF
TRBV6-5 CASSTGWSSYEQYF
TRBV5-6 CASSELGQEAREQYF
TRBV5-1 CASSSSGGRDTQYF
TRBV9 CASSVGLAGGGTGDEQFF
TRBV9 CASSQGDRVEPLHF
TRBV5-6 CASSGWVNRAANSPLHF
TRBV11-1 CASSLATRVRVEQYF
TRBV19 CASSGGLAGELFF
TRBV5-1 CASSLDGSTDTQYF
TRBV30 CAWSGAANQPQHF
TRBV28 CASSLSGDSYEQYF
TRBV6-6 CASSYSPEYNSPLHF
TRBV5-4 CASRPSGRAIKGTDTQYF
TRBV18 CASSPGRGTGGDEQFF
TRBV7-2 CASSLVSGLGQGRGGELFF
TRBV28 CASSRPGGLQVPPSYEQYF
TRBV28 CASSPPLEKLFF
TRBV9 CASSPKHRLSYGYTF
TRBV7-9 CASSPTGIYTGELFF
TRBV12-3/TRBV12-4 CASSFLDEQFF
TRBV3-1/TRBV3-2 CASSQEEGGVHEQYF
TRBV5-5 CASSLAWVRETGELFF
TRBV5-1 CASSPTSGIDTGELFF
TRBV6-5 CASSYRQYNSPLHF
TRBV19 CASNNRQGQETQYF